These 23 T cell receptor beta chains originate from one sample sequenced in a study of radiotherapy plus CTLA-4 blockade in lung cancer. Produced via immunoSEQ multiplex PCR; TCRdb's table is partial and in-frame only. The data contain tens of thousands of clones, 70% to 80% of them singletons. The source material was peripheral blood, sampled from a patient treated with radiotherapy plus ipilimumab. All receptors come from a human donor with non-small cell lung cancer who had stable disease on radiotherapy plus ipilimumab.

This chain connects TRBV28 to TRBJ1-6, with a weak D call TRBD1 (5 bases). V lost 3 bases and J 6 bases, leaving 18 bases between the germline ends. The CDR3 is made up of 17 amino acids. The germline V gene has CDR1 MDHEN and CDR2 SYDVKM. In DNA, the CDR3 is TGTGCCAGCAGTTTTTCCGTCTCGGCCAGGGCTAATTCACCCCTCCACTTT. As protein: CASSFSVSARANSPLHF.

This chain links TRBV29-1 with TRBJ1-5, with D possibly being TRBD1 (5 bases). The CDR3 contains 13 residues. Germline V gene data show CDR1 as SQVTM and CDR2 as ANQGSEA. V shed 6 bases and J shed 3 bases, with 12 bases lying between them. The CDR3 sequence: CSVVTDNNQPQHF. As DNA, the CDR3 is TGCAGCGTCGTGACAGATAACAATCAGCCCCAGCATTTT.

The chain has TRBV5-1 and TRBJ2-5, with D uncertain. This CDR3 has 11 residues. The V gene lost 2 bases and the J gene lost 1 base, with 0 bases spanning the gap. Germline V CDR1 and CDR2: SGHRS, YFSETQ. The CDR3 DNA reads TGCGCCAGCAGCTTCCAAGAGACCCAGTACTTC. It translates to CASSFQETQYF.

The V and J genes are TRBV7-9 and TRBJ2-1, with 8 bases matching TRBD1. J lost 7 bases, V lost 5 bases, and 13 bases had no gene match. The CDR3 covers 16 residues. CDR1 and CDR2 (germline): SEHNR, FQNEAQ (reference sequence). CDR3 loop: CASSILRTGSFNEQFF. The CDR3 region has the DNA TGTGCCAGCAGCATCCTCAGGACAGGGTCATTTAATGAGCAGTTCTTC.

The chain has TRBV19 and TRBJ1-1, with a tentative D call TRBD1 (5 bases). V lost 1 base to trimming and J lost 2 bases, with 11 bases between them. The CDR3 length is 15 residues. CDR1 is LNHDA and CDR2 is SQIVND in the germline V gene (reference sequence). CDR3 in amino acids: CASSIGGSQNTEAFF. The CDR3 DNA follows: TGTGCCAGTAGTATAGGGGGCAGTCAAAACACTGAAGCTTTCTTT.

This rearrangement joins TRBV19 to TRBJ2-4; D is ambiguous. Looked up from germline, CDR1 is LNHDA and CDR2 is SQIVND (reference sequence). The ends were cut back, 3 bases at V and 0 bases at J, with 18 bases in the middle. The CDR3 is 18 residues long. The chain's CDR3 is CASSMPLDTSLAKNIQYF. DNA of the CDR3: TGTGCCAGTAGTATGCCCTTAGACACCTCCCTAGCCAAAAACATTCAGTACTTC.

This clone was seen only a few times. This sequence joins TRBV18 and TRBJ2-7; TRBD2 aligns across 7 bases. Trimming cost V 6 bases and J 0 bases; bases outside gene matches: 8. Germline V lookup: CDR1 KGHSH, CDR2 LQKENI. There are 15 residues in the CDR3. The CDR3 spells CASSLLGGSSYEQYV. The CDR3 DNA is TGTGCCAGCTCCCTCCTGGGGGGGAGCTCCTACGAGCAGTACGTC.

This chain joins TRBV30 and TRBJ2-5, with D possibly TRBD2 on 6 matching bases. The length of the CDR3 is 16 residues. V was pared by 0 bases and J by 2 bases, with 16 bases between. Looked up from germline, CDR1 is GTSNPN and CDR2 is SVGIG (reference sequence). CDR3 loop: CAWSVWGGGRQETQYF. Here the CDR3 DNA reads TGTGCCTGGAGTGTATGGGGCGGAGGGCGGCAAGAGACCCAGTACTTC.

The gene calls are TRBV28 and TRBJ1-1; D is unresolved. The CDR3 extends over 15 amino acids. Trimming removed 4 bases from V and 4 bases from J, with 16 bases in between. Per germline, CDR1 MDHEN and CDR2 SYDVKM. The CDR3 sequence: CASSSYPNGGTEAFF. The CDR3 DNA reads TGTGCCAGCAGTTCCTACCCCAATGGCGGCACTGAAGCTTTCTTT.

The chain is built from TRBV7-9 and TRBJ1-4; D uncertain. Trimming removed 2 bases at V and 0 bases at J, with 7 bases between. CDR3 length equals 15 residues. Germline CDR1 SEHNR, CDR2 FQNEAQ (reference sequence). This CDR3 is CASSLNAATNEKLFF. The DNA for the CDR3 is TGTGCCAGCAGCTTAAACGCAGCAACTAATGAAAAACTGTTTTTT. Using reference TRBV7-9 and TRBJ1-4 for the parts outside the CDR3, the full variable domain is DTGVSQNPRHKITKRGQNVTFRCDPISEHNRLYWYRQTLGQGPEFLTYFQNEAQLEKSRLLSDRFSAERPKGSFSTLEIQRTEQGDSAMYLCASSLNAATNEKLFFGSGTQLSVL.

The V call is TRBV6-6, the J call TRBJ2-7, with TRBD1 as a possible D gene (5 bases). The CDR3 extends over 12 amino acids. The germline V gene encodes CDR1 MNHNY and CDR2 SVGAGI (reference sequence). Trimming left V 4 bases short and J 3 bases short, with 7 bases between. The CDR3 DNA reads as TGTGCCAGCAGTTCAGGGATCTACGAGCAGTACTTC. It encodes CASSSGIYEQYF.

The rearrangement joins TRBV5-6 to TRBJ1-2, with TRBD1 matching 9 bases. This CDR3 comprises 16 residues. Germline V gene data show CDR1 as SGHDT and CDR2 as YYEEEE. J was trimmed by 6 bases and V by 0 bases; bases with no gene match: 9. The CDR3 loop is CASSLVNLGQGNGYTF. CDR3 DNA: TGTGCCAGCAGCTTGGTGAACTTGGGACAGGGAAATGGCTACACCTTC.

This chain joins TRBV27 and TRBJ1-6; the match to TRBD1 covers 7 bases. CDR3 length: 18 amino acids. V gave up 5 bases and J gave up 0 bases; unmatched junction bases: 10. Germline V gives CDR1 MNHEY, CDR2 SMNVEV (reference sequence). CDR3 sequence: CASSPRTGLSSYNSPLHF. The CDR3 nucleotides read TGTGCCAGCAGTCCCCGGACAGGCTTGAGCTCCTATAATTCACCCCTCCACTTT.

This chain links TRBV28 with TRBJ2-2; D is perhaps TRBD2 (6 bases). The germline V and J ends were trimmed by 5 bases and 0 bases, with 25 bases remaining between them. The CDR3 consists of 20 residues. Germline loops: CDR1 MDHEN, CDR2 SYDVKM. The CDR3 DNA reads TGTGCCAGCAGTCCTCCCCCCGGGACTGTTCATCTTGCGAACACCGGGGAGCTGTTTTTT. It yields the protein CASSPPPGTVHLANTGELFF. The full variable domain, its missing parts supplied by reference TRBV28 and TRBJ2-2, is DVKVTQSSRYLVKRTGEKVFLECVQDMDHENMFWYRQDPGLGLRLIYFSYDVKMKEKGDIPEGYSVSREKKERFSLILESASTNQTSMYLCASSPPPGTVHLANTGELFFGEGSRLTVL.

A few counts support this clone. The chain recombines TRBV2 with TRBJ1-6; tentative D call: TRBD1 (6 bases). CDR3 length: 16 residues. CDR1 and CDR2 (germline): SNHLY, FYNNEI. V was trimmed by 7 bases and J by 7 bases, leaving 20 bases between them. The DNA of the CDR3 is TGTGCCAGCATGGCGTTTTCGGGACATAGGAATTCACCCCTCCACTTT. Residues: CASMAFSGHRNSPLHF.

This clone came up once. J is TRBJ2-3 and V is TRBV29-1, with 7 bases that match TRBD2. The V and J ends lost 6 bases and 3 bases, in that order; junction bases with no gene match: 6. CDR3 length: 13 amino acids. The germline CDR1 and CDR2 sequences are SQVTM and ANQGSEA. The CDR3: CSVTGRGTDTQYF. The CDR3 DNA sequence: TGCAGCGTCACGGGGAGGGGAACAGATACGCAGTATTTT.

The chain's CDR3 is CASSIRGAGELFF. In nucleotides, the CDR3 is TGTGCCAGCAGTATTAGGGGAGCCGGGGAGCTGTTTTTT. This chain joins TRBV2 and TRBJ2-2, with D perhaps assigned TRBD1 or TRBD2 (5 bases each). Trimming cost V 5 bases and J 6 bases, with 10 bases left between them. From germline, CDR1 is SNHLY and CDR2 FYNNEI. The CDR3 extends over 13 amino acids.

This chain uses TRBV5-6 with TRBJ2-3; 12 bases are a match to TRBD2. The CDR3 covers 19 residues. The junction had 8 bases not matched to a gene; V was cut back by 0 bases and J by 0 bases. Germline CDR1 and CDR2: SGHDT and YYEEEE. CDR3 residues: CASSLAASGGETSTDTQYF. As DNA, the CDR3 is TGTGCCAGCAGCTTGGCGGCTAGCGGGGGGGAAACCAGCACAGATACGCAGTATTTT.

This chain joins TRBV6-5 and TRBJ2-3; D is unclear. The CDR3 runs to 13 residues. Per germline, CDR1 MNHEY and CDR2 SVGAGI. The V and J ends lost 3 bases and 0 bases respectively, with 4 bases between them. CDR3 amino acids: CASSYTSTDTQYF. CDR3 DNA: TGTGCCAGCAGTTATACCAGCACAGATACGCAGTATTTT.

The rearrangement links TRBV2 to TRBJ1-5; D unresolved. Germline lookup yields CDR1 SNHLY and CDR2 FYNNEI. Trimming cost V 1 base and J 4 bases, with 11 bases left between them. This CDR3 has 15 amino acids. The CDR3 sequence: CASSEDRAQNQPQHF. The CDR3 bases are TGTGCCAGCAGTGAAGATAGAGCACAAAATCAGCCCCAGCATTTT.

The CDR3 region is CASRTLAGVETQYF. CDR3 bases: TGTGCCAGCAGAACACTAGCGGGGGTGGAGACCCAGTACTTC. V is TRBV6-4 and J is TRBJ2-5, with 11 bases fitting TRBD2. Germline V gene lookup returns CDR1 MRHNA and CDR2 SNTAGT. Trimming removed 6 bases from V and 5 bases from J; junction bases left unmatched: 5. There are 14 residues in the CDR3.

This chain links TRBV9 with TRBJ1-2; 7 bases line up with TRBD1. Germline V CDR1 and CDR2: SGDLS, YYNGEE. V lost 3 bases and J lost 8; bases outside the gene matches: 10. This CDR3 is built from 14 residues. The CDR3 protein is CASSGRDRKEGYTF. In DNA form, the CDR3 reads TGTGCCAGCAGCGGTAGGGACAGAAAGGAGGGCTACACCTTC.

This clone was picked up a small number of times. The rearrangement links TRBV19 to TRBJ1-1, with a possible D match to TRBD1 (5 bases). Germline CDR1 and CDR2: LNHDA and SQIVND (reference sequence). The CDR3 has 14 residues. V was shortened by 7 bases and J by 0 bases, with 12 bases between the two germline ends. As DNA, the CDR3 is TGTGCCAGTACCTGGGGACGGATGAACACTGAAGCTTTCTTT. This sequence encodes CASTWGRMNTEAFF.